There are a few counts of the clone carrying this TCR beta chain. The data derive from a study of T cells in tumors after PD-1 blockade. This CDR3 spans 14 amino acids. V was cut by 1 base and J by 2 bases, with 7 bases left in between. Germline-derived CDR1 and CDR2 are MGHRA and YSYEKL. The table came from immunoSEQ multiplex PCR; TCRdb's copy has only in-frame clones and leaves some out. The sample gives 45,000 or so clones, approximately 80% of which show up once; 8.7% is in the top ten. The chain links TRBV4-1 to TRBJ2-3; D may be TRBD2 (6 bases). Sample: PBMCs, taken before anti-PD-1 therapy. The clonotype was recovered from a human donor with advanced basal cell or squamous cell carcinoma (not recorded which). CDR3 in amino acids: CASSQVLATDTQYF. The CDR3 nucleotides read TGCGCCAGCAGCCAAGTACTAGCCACAGATACGCAGTATTTT.